The source of this T cell receptor (beta chain) is a study of shared clonotypes between healthy human individuals. Sequenced by immunoSEQ multiplex PCR; TCRdb stores in-frame clones only, minus some. The sample shows over a million clones, about 80% of them seen only once. About this clone itself: Its cognate antigen is unknown.

V shed 0 bases and J shed 3 bases, with 6 bases lying between them. Germline-derived CDR1 and CDR2 are SNHLY and FYNNEI. This CDR3 is 13 amino acids long. The study's findings and limits: Roughly 5% of naive CD4 clonotypes were shared across four donors. Researchers sampled blood only, noting tissue repertoires likely differ.

The receptor's source is a man younger than 30 in good health. Some clones in this sample may be carry-over from other donors' samples. Sequenced material: memory CD4+ T cells from PBMCs. The subset was: CD45RA-negative fraction. The V gene is TRBV2, the J gene TRBJ2-7; D is perhaps TRBD1 or TRBD2 (5 bases each). CDR3 sequence (DNA): TGTGCCAGCAGTGAAGCGGGGGTCTACGAGCAGTACTTC. It encodes CASSEAGVYEQYF.